This T cell receptor beta chain comes out of a study of TIL therapy for anti-PD-1-resistant metastatic lung cancer. The immunoSEQ assay was v3. The data were produced by immunoSEQ multiplex PCR, yet TCRdb's version contains in-frame clones alone and is incomplete. Of about 60,000 clones listed, about nine tenths are singletons. Stated time point: pre-treatment sample, taken before nivolumab and TIL therapy. Germline V gene lookup returns CDR1 GTSNPN and CDR2 SVGIG (reference sequence). The CDR3 loop spans 13 amino acids. The V end was cut by 0 bases, the J end by 3 bases, with 9 bases between. The chain employs TRBV30 and TRBJ2-7, with D hard to call. This material consisted of blood, taken at baseline. The receptor's source is a person aged 25-85 years with non-small cell lung cancer. CDR3 amino acids: CAWSVLWGYEQYF. Written as DNA, the CDR3 is TGTGCCTGGAGTGTACTCTGGGGCTACGAGCAGTACTTC.